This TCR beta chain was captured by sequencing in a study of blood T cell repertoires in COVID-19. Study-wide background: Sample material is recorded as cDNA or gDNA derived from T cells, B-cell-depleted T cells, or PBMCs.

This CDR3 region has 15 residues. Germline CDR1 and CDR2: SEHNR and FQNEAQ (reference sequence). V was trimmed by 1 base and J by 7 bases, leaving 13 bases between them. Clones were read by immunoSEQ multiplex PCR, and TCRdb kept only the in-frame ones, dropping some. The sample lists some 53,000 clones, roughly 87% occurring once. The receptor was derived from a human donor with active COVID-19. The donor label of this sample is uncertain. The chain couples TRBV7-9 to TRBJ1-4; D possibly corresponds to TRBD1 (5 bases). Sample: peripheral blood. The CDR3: CASSLGSGGTEKLFF. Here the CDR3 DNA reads TGTGCCAGCAGCTTAGGATCAGGAGGGACTGAAAAACTGTTTTTT.